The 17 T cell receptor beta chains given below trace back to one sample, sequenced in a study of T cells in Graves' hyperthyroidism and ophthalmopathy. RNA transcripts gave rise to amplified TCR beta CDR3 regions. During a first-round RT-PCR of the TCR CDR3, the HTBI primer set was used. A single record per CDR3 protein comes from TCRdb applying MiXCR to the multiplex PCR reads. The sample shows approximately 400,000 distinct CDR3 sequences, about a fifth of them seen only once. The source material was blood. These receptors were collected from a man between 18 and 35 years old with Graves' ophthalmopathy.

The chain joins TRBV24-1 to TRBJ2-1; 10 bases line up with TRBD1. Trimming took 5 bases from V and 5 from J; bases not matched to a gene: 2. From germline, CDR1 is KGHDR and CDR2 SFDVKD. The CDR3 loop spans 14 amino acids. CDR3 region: CATSGTGGHNEQFF. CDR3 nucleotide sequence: TGTGCCACCAGTGGGACAGGGGGTCACAATGAGCAGTTCTTC.

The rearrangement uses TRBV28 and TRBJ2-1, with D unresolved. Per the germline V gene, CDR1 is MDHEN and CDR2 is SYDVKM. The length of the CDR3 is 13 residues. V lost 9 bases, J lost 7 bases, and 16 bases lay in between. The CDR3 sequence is CASKVIGGNEQFF. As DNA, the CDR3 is TGTGCCAGTAAGGTAATAGGCGGTAATGAGCAGTTCTTC.

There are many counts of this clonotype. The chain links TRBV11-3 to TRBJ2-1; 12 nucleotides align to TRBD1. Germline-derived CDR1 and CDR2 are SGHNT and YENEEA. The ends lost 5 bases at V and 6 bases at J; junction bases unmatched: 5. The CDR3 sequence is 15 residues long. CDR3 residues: CASSTGQGAGNEQFF. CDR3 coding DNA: TGTGCCAGCAGCACGGGACAGGGGGCTGGCAATGAGCAGTTCTTC.

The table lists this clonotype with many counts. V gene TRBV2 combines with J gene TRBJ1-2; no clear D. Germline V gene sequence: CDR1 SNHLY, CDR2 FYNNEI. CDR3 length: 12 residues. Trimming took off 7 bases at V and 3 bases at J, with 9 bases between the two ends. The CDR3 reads CASTTTDYGYTF. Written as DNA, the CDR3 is TGTGCCAGCACCACCACCGACTATGGCTACACCTTC.

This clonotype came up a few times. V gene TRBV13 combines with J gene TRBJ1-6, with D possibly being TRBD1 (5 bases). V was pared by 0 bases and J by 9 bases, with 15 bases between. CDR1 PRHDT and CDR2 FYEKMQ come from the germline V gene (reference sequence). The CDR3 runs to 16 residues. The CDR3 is CASSLGADTPSSPLHF. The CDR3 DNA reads TGTGCCAGCAGCTTAGGCGCGGACACACCTAGTTCACCCCTCCACTTT.

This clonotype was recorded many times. In DNA, the CDR3 is TGTGCCAGCAGCCAGTACAGGGCAGCTTTCTTT. Its translation is CASSQYRAAFF. V is TRBV3-1 and J is TRBJ1-1, with D perhaps TRBD1 (6 bases). V lost 3 bases and J lost 10, with 9 bases in between. Germline values: CDR1 LGHDT, CDR2 YNNKEL (reference sequence). This CDR3 comprises 11 residues. Using reference TRBV3-1 and TRBJ1-1 for the parts outside the CDR3, the full variable domain is DTAVSQTPKYLVTQMGNDKSIKCEQNLGHDTMYWYKQDSKKFLKIMFSYNNKELIINETVPNRFSPKSPDKAHLNLHINSLELGDSAVYFCASSQYRAAFFGQGTRLTVV.

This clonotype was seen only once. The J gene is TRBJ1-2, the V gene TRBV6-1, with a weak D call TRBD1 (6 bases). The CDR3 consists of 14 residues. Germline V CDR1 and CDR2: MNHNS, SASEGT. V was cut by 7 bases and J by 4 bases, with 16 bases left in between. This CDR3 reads CASTGGYSGYGYTF. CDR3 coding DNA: TGTGCCAGCACTGGGGGCTATTCGGGCTATGGCTACACCTTC.

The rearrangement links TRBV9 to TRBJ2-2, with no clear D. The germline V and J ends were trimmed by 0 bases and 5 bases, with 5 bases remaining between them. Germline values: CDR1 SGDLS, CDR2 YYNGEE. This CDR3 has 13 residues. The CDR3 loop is CASSVDPTGELFF. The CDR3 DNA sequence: TGTGCCAGCAGCGTAGATCCGACCGGGGAGCTGTTTTTT.

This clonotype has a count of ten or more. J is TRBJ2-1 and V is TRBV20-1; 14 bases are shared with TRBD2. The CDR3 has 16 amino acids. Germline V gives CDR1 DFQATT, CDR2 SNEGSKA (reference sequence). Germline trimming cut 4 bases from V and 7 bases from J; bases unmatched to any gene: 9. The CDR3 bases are TGCAGTGCTACCCAGACTAGCGGGGGGGCAGAGAATGAGCAGTTCTTC. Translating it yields CSATQTSGGAENEQFF.

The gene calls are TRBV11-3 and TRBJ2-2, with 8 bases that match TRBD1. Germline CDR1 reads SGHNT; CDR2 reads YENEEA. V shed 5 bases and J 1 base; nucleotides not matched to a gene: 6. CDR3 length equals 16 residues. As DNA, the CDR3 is TGTGCCAGCAGCCGAACCGGGACAGGGAACACCGGGGAGCTGTTTTTT. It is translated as CASSRTGTGNTGELFF.

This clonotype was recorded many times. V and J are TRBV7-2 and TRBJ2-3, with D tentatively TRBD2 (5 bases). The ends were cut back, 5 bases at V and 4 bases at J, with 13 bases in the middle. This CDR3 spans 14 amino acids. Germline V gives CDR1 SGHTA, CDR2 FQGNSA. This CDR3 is CASSLGLSPDTQYF. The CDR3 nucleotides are TGTGCCAGCAGCCTCGGACTTTCCCCAGATACGCAGTATTTT.

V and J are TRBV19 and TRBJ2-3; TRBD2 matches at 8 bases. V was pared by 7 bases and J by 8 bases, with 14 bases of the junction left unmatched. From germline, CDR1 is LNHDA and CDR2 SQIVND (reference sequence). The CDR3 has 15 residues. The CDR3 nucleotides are TGTGCCAGTACCCGAAGCGGGGGCCCCGGAGGTACGCAGTATTTT. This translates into CASTRSGGPGGTQYF.

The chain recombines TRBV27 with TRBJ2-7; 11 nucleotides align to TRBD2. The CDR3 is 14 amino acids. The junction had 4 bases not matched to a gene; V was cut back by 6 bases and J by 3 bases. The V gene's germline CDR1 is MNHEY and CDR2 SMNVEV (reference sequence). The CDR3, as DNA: TGTGCCAGCAGACTAGCGGGGGTGCGCTACGAGCAGTACTTC. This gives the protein CASRLAGVRYEQYF.

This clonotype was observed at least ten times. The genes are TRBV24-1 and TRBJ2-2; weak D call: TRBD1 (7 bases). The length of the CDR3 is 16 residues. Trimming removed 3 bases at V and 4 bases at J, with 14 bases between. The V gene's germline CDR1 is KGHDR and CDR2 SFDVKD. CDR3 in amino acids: CATSDPGGTTTGELFF. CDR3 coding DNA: TGTGCCACCAGTGATCCAGGGGGGACAACCACCGGGGAGCTGTTTTTT.

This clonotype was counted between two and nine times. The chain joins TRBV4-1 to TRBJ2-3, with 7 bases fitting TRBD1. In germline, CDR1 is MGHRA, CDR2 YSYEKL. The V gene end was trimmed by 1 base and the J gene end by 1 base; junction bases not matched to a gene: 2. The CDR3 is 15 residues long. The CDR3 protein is CASSQVQGGTDTQYF. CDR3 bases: TGCGCCAGCAGCCAAGTTCAGGGGGGCACAGATACGCAGTATTTT.

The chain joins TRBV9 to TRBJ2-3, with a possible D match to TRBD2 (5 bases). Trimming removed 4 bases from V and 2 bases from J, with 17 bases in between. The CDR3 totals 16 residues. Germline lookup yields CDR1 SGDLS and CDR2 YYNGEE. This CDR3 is CASSPTEGVITDTQYF. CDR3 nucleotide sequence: TGTGCCAGCAGCCCCACCGAGGGCGTGATCACAGATACGCAGTATTTT.

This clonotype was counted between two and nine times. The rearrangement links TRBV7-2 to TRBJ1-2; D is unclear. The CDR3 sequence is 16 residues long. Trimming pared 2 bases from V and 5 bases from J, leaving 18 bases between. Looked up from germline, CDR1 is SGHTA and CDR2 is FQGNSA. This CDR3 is CASSLYAQELEYGYTF. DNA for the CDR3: TGTGCCAGCAGCTTATATGCTCAGGAGTTGGAGTATGGCTACACCTTC.